The rows below give T cell receptor beta chains drawn from one sample of a study of neurological immune-mediated disorders. TCRdb re-called the 5' RACE reads through MiXCR, storing one row per CDR3 protein. The repertoire holds tens of thousands of distinct CDR3 sequences, roughly 15% seen once, with about 16% in the top ten. Sequences were obtained from PBMCs. These receptors came from a woman aged 40 to 50 in good health. CDR3s include the opening cysteine and the closing phenylalanine or tryptophan. A D gene is named only where the DNA matches it firmly. Size values are once, few and many counts, or a class for expanded clones, and some rows have none.

cdr3_aa cdr3_nt j_call clone_size d_call v_call
CASSVDLVLAGIPDTQYF TGTGCCAGCAGCGTAGACCTAGTACTAGCGGGGATCCCAGATACGCAGTATTTT TRBJ2-3 NA TRBD2 TRBV9
CASSPTGVSQPQHF TGTGCCAGCAGCCCGACAGGGGTGAGTCAGCCCCAGCATTTT TRBJ1-5 many TRBD1 TRBV7-2
CASSPALAGAYEQYF TGTGCCAGCAGCCCAGCCCTAGCGGGGGCCTACGAGCAGTACTTC TRBJ2-7 many TRBD2 TRBV7-9
CASSRTPTGAIETQYF TGCGCCAGCAGCCGGACCCCGACAGGGGCTATAGAGACCCAGTACTTC TRBJ2-5 many TRBD1 TRBV5-1
CAGSASRGSTDTQYF TGTGCCGGCAGTGCCTCGAGGGGGAGCACAGATACGCAGTATTTT TRBJ2-3 NA NA TRBV28
CSVAGGQNTGELFF TGCAGCGTGGCCGGGGGACAGAACACCGGGGAGCTGTTTTTT TRBJ2-2 many NA TRBV29-1
CSGARGAEAFF TGCAGCGGAGCCCGAGGCGCTGAAGCTTTCTTT TRBJ1-1 NA NA TRBV29-1
CASSQTSGTTGELFF TGTGCCAGCAGCCAAACTAGCGGGACCACCGGGGAGCTGTTTTTT TRBJ2-2 many TRBD2 TRBV7-3
CASSWVWGASTDTQYF TGTGCCAGCAGTTGGGTATGGGGGGCTAGCACAGATACGCAGTATTTT TRBJ2-3 many NA TRBV6-6
CASSQDQESYNEQFF TGCGCCAGCAGCCAAGATCAGGAGTCCTACAATGAGCAGTTCTTC TRBJ2-1 many NA TRBV4-3
CASSLGQDQETQYF TGCGCCAGCAGCTTGGGCCAGGACCAAGAGACCCAGTACTTC TRBJ2-5 many NA TRBV5-1
CSVSEAGGPETQYF TGCAGTGTTTCAGAAGCGGGGGGGCCAGAGACCCAGTACTTC TRBJ2-5 many TRBD2 TRBV20-1
CASSLVGQPNTEAFF TGCGCCAGCAGTTTGGTGGGACAACCGAACACTGAAGCTTTCTTT TRBJ1-1 many NA TRBV5-1
CASSLPLLLAASYNEQFF TGTGCCAGCAGTTTACCTCTACTACTAGCGGCCTCCTACAATGAGCAGTTCTTC TRBJ2-1 many TRBD2 TRBV12-3/TRBV12-4
CASSSSPGDEETQYF TGTGCCAGCAGTTCTTCCCCTGGGGATGAAGAGACCCAGTACTTC TRBJ2-5 many NA TRBV4-2
CASSPIGLSGTEAFF TGTGCCAGCAGCCCTATAGGTCTTAGCGGCACTGAAGCTTTCTTT TRBJ1-1 many NA TRBV27
CASSQDPPGVRPEQETQYF TGCGCCAGCAGCCAAGACCCTCCGGGAGTGCGGCCGGAGCAAGAGACCCAGTACTTC TRBJ2-5 many NA TRBV4-1
CASSPWGVNLATNEKLFF TGTGCCAGCAGTCCATGGGGCGTCAACCTTGCAACTAATGAAAAACTGTTTTTT TRBJ1-4 many NA TRBV28
CASKVGTGGNEQFF TGTGCCAGCAAGGTGGGGACAGGGGGCAATGAGCAGTTCTTC TRBJ2-1 NA TRBD1 TRBV28
CASSFGGHNEQFF TGTGCCAGCAGTTTCGGGGGGCATAATGAGCAGTTCTTC TRBJ2-1 many NA TRBV27
CARRTEQETQYF TGTGCCAGGAGGACGGAGCAAGAGACCCAGTACTTC TRBJ2-5 many NA TRBV2
CASSQHLTGLNEKLFF TGTGCCAGCAGCCAGCACTTGACAGGCCTTAATGAAAAACTGTTTTTT TRBJ1-4 many NA TRBV5-5
CASSLEQGENTEAFF TGTGCCAGCAGTTTAGAACAGGGCGAGAACACTGAAGCTTTCTTT TRBJ1-1 few NA TRBV12-3/TRBV12-4
CASSRGWTTDTQYF TGCGCCAGCAGTCGCGGATGGACCACAGATACGCAGTATTTT TRBJ2-3 many NA TRBV5-1
CASSEGHPLNPLSNEQFF TGTGCCAGCAGTGAAGGGCACCCCCTTAACCCCTTATCGAATGAGCAGTTCTTC TRBJ2-1 many NA TRBV6-1
CAWSRSGGPYNEQFF TGTGCCTGGAGTCGTAGCGGGGGGCCGTACAATGAGCAGTTCTTC TRBJ2-1 many TRBD2 TRBV30
CASSFIWATEAFF TGTGCCAGCAGCTTTATCTGGGCCACTGAAGCTTTCTTT TRBJ1-1 NA NA TRBV5-6
CASRVAEDSQPQHF TGTGCCAGCAGGGTTGCGGAGGATAGTCAGCCCCAGCATTTT TRBJ1-5 many NA TRBV6-2/TRBV6-3
CSTSGARYNEQFF TGCAGTACTAGCGGGGCACGGTACAATGAGCAGTTCTTC TRBJ2-1 many TRBD2 TRBV20-1
CSATVDSMNTEAFF TGCAGTGCTACTGTCGACTCAATGAACACTGAAGCTTTCTTT TRBJ1-1 many NA TRBV20-1
CASSAPGGVHEQYF TGTGCCAGCAGTGCGCCTGGGGGGGTCCACGAGCAGTACTTC TRBJ2-7 NA TRBD2 TRBV25-1
CASIGAGGYTSGAETQYF TGTGCCAGCATCGGAGCGGGGGGCTACACCTCCGGCGCTGAGACCCAGTACTTC TRBJ2-5 many TRBD2 TRBV5-5
CATSRRQGTYGYTF TGTGCCACCAGCAGACGGCAGGGGACCTATGGCTACACCTTC TRBJ1-2 many NA TRBV15
CASSVRTVSGNTIYF TGTGCCAGCAGCGTAAGAACGGTCTCTGGAAACACCATATATTTT TRBJ1-3 many NA TRBV9
CASSQDRGPSNEKLFF TGCGCCAGCAGCCAAGATAGGGGACCGTCTAATGAAAAACTGTTTTTT TRBJ1-4 many NA TRBV4-3
CASSLHRDGNTEAFF TGTGCCAGCAGTCTCCACAGGGATGGGAACACTGAAGCTTTCTTT TRBJ1-1 many NA TRBV28
CAIRAGQGFKETQYF TGTGCCATCAGGGCGGGACAGGGCTTCAAAGAGACCCAGTACTTC TRBJ2-5 many TRBD1 TRBV10-3
CASRYRESNTEAFF TGTGCCAGCAGATACAGGGAGTCGAACACTGAAGCTTTCTTT TRBJ1-1 many NA TRBV6-2/TRBV6-3
CASSAIEETYGYTF TGTGCCAGCAGCGCAATTGAGGAGACCTATGGCTACACCTTC TRBJ1-2 many NA TRBV7-3
CASSLGGASGNTIYF TGTGCCAGCAGCTTGGGAGGTGCCTCTGGAAACACCATATATTTT TRBJ1-3 few NA TRBV5-6
CASGLQRGGFKNEQFF TGTGCTAGTGGTTTGCAACGGGGGGGCTTTAAGAATGAGCAGTTCTTC TRBJ2-1 NA TRBD2 TRBV12-5
CASGDRVYYGYTF TGTGCCAGCGGGGACAGGGTTTACTATGGCTACACCTTC TRBJ1-2 many TRBD1 TRBV6-5
CASSGSGGETQYF TGTGCCAGCAGTGGATCGGGGGGAGAGACCCAGTACTTC TRBJ2-5 many TRBD2 TRBV6-2/TRBV6-3
CASSLDLATNEKLFF TGTGCCAGCAGCTTAGACCTTGCAACTAATGAAAAACTGTTTTTT TRBJ1-4 NA NA TRBV11-2
CASSLGQGAKEKLFF TGCGCCAGCAGCTTGGGACAGGGGGCAAAAGAAAAACTGTTTTTT TRBJ1-4 many TRBD1 TRBV5-1